These T cell receptor beta chains were read from a single sample in a study of molecular identifiers for immune sequencing clone quantification. TCRdb fed the PCR reads into MiXCR, producing one record per CDR3 protein. The sample carries around 480,000 distinct CDR3 sequences, roughly a fifth recorded once. The sequenced material came from naive CD8+ T cells from blood, with Jurkat cell RNA spiked in. Source of these receptors: a human donor in good health. Some libraries in this study had Jurkat cell RNA spiked in. Each CDR3 is given with its conserved first and last residue.

V gene,CDR3 protein
TRBV4-3,CASSQDLRHSSYNEQFF
TRBV11-3,CASSLWSGSAYEQYF
TRBV6-2/TRBV6-3,CASSSGSKQFF
TRBV7-9,CACSPTVSAYEQYF
TRBV6-6,CAGSYLGSTEAFF
TRBV11-2,CASSLGYTAQETQYF
TRBV30,CAWSVPRQGTYEQYF
TRBV6-5,CASSHRPPEATYVGNEQFF
TRBV7-2,CASSWARTTVSDTQYF
TRBV5-1,CASSPAGTGFYEQYF
TRBV7-9,CASSPKGPSTDEQYF
TRBV11-3,CASSQGFGTEAFF
TRBV29-1,CSVEGENEQFF
TRBV6-2/TRBV6-3,CASSLTPGEQYF
TRBV13,CASSLFGETYEQYF
TRBV28,CASSAALDHYGYTF
TRBV6-2/TRBV6-3,CASSYSTGLNTEAFF
TRBV30,CAWSFSYEQYF
TRBV7-9,CASSLFVSETQYF
TRBV14,CASSPDRGYYEQYF